This T cell receptor (beta chain) was profiled in a study of T cell clones after liver transplantation (dated by TCRdb to the late 2010s). For the wider study: The samples were obtained from ITN030ST, a randomized trial that attempted immunosuppression withdrawal within 2 years after liver transplantation. Donor-reactive T cell clones were identified using TCRbeta sequencing after a pre-transplant mixed lymphocyte reaction and were then followed in post-transplant blood. Third party-reactive TCRbeta sequences were also identified from pre-transplant MLRs to serve as an antigen-independent comparator for donor-reactive sequences. Of the eight recipients, a few were HCV-positive, while the remaining recipients had been transplanted for non-autoimmune, non-viral indications. Subjects received no induction therapy and standard immunosuppression until randomization at 12-24 months post-transplant. Tolerance meant complete immunosuppression withdrawal for at least one year without liver enzymes rising beyond twice the upper limit of normal. Blood samples were collected pre-transplant, pre-randomization before withdrawal, and post-randomization after either complete withdrawal or failed withdrawal. Of the 8 liver transplant recipients making up the studied cohort, 3 were classified as tolerant and 5 as non-tolerant.

The time point tag for this specimen amounts to: pre-transplant. Thawed unstimulated PBMCs were stained for CD3, CD4 and CD8 and FACS-sorted into CD3+CD4+ and CD3+CD8+ populations. Each of the 8 studied subjects was randomized to immunosuppression withdrawal. The Qiagen DNeasy Blood and Tissue Kit was used for genomic DNA isolation. For this clone: Its target antigen remains unknown. No qualities accompany the bases; no much larger clone lies one base away.

The trim is 4 bases for V and 7 bases for J, with a gap of 10 bases between the germline ends. The CDR3 has 12 amino acids, counting the end cysteine and phenylalanine. Just the 36-base CDR3 DNA is kept, in frame starting at base 1. The germline V gene (reference sequence) specifies LNHDA as CDR1 and SQIVND as CDR2. High-throughput TCRbeta CDR3 sequencing of frozen genomic DNA was performed by immunoSEQ, with PCR amplification, mapping, bias correction and internal controls included. The authors processed their data as follows. Productive rearrangements were kept, and unique TCRbeta sequences were defined by CDR3 nucleotide sequence plus V and J gene. A sequence counted as donor-reactive only if the sequence showed at least 5-fold expansion in CFSE-low cells compared with unstimulated pre-transplant cells and had a frequency of at least 0.01%. Minimum frequency thresholds were set for each subject on the basis of the unstimulated sample with the lowest template count, so that a detection power of at least 90% was ensured. Repertoire turnover was measured by Jensen-Shannon divergence between the top 1000 TCRbeta sequences post- and pre-transplant. Two-sided Fisher's exact tests were used to test for changes in how often donor-reactive sequences were detected. TCRdb holds this immuneACCESS table with in-frame rearrangements only. Some clones are missing; in checked studies, unresolved V genes explain under half, and the rest has no known cause. V and J calls and clone size are given by that table; D and trimming were obtained from the DNA. This sample lists tens of thousands of clones; 90% were detected once. Clones ranked in the top ten supply roughly 3% of the sample.

The paper's findings and limits, for the study overall: A greater decline was seen for donor-reactive sequences than for third party-reactive sequences, suggesting partial antigen-specific deletion unrelated to withdrawal success. Because allograft tissue specimens were not available, migration of donor-reactive T cells into the graft, rather than deletion, may have occurred. The conclusions were considered preliminary, being limited by small, heterogeneous patient numbers and non-standardized post-transplant time points. When repertoire turnover was accounted for, significantly reduced detection of donor-reactive sequences was found in 7 of 8 subjects for CD4 and in 8 of 8 subjects for CD8. In most of the 8 subjects, circulating donor-reactive CD4 TCRbeta sequences decreased significantly after transplant, regardless of tolerance or HCV status. In two subjects, low numbers of available donor cells limited the measurable donor-reactive repertoire.

In this chain, TRBV19 is recombined with TRBJ1-1; TRBD1 is a possible D gene, resting on 6 matching bases. Sequenced material: CD4+ T cells from blood, taken before liver transplant. This sequence was found in a human donor who received a liver transplant. The DNA reads TGTGCCAGTAGTAGCGGACAGTTTGAAGCTTTCTTT. It codes for CASSSGQFEAFF.